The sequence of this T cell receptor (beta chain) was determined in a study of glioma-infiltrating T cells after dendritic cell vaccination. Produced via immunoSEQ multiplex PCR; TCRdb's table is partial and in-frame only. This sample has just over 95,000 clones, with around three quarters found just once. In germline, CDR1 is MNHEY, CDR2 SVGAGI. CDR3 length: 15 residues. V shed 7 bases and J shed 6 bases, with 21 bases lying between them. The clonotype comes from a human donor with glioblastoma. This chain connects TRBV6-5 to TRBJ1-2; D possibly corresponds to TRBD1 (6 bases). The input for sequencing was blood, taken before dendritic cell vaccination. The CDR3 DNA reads TGTGCCAGCAAGGATCTCGGTTACAGGGATCATGGCTACACCTTC. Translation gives CASKDLGYRDHGYTF.